The next 27 T cell receptor beta chains were all read from a single sample in a study of cytomegalovirus exposure and HLA in healthy donors (dated by TCRdb to 2016 to 2017). The method behind the library was the immunoSEQ multiplex PCR assay. A mixture of 60 forward primers for TCR Vbeta segments and 13 reverse primers for TCR Jbeta segments was used in the multiplex PCR. TCRdb holds this immuneACCESS table with in-frame rearrangements only. Some clones are missing; in checked studies, unresolved V genes explain under half, and the rest has no known cause. This sample has 90,000 to 120,000 clones in its table, and approximately 79% of those were observed once. The top ten clonotypes cover less than 15% of the sample. Material: PBMCs. These receptors were obtained from a woman aged 40 to 50 in good health and CMV-seropositive.

This chain joins TRBV19 and TRBJ1-1, with D tentatively TRBD1 (6 bases). Between the trimmed V and J ends, which lost 7 bases and 8 bases, there was a span of 23 bases. The CDR3 loop spans 15 amino acids. The germline V gene encodes CDR1 LNHDA and CDR2 SQIVND (reference sequence). The CDR3 DNA is TGTGCCAGTACTCACGGAGGGGGGGGGCGAGAAGAAGCTTTCTTT. Its protein is CASTHGGGGREEAFF.

This chain connects TRBV5-1 to TRBJ2-7; D unresolved. Trimming pared 2 bases from V and 2 bases from J, leaving 14 bases between. CDR1 SGHRS and CDR2 YFSETQ come from the germline V gene. The CDR3 totals 15 residues. CDR3 nucleotide sequence: TGCGCCAGCAGCTTAGGAGTTCCCCCAACCTACGAGCAGTACTTC. Amino acids: CASSLGVPPTYEQYF.

The genes are TRBV6-5 and TRBJ1-2, with D maybe TRBD1 (5 bases). The germline CDR1 and CDR2 sequences are MNHEY and SVGAGI. The CDR3 is made up of 14 amino acids. V gave up 8 bases and J gave up 11 bases, with 24 bases separating them. This chain's CDR3 is CASVGTSSLSGYTF. DNA for the CDR3: TGTGCCAGCGTCGGGACTTCCTCTTTAAGTGGGTACACCTTC.

The chain is built from TRBV5-1 and TRBJ2-3; 15 bases are shared with TRBD2. The CDR3 runs 17 residues. The V gene end was trimmed by 4 bases and the J gene end by 3 bases; junction bases not matched to a gene: 6. Looked up from germline, CDR1 is SGHRS and CDR2 is YFSETQ. The CDR3 region is CASSPRTSGGVTDTQYF. The CDR3 nucleotides read TGCGCCAGCAGCCCTAGGACTAGCGGGGGGGTAACAGATACGCAGTATTTT.

This chain links TRBV11-2 with TRBJ2-5, with D perhaps matching TRBD2 (6 bases). The V and J ends lost 6 bases and 7 bases respectively, with 15 bases between them. This CDR3 comprises 13 residues. Germline V gives CDR1 SGHAT, CDR2 FQNNGV. CDR3 loop: CASRSGLRGTQYF. CDR3 DNA sequence: TGTGCCAGCAGATCGGGACTTAGGGGGACCCAGTACTTC.

The V gene is TRBV6-5, the J gene TRBJ2-7; 11 positions match TRBD1. Germline loops: CDR1 MNHEY, CDR2 SVGAGI. J was trimmed by 6 bases and V by 8 bases; bases with no gene match: 9. The CDR3 covers 14 residues. In DNA, the CDR3 is TGTGCCAGCGGGTGGACAGGGGGCTCGGGCGAGCAGTACTTC. This codes for CASGWTGGSGEQYF.

V and J are TRBV4-1 and TRBJ1-1; tentative D call: TRBD1 (5 bases). V was pared by 5 bases and J by 1 base, with 8 bases between. The CDR3 runs to 13 residues. Germline CDR1 and CDR2: MGHRA and YSYEKL. CDR3 residues: CASSIDRNTEAFF. The CDR3 DNA sequence: TGCGCCAGCAGCATCGACAGGAACACTGAAGCTTTCTTT.

This sequence joins TRBV6-5 and TRBJ1-1, with D hard to call. CDR3 length equals 13 residues. Germline CDR1 reads MNHEY; CDR2 reads SVGAGI. The ends were cut back, 6 bases at V and 7 bases at J, with 15 bases in the middle. The CDR3, as DNA: TGTGCCAGCAGCCGAGGGAGAAATGGTGAAGCTTTCTTT. Amino acids: CASSRGRNGEAFF.

This clone was found a few times. The rearrangement joins TRBV9 to TRBJ2-2; D is unresolved. The CDR3 extends over 14 amino acids. Germline V gene sequence: CDR1 SGDLS, CDR2 YYNGEE. V was pared by 4 bases and J by 4 bases, with 11 bases between. Here the CDR3 reads CASSPPSLTGELFF. In nucleotides, the CDR3 is TGTGCCAGCAGCCCCCCCTCTCTCACCGGGGAGCTGTTTTTT.

The genes are TRBV6-1 and TRBJ2-7, with D maybe TRBD2 (6 bases). The CDR3 contains 11 residues. With 8 bases removed from V and 3 bases from J, the gap between germline ends came to 8 bases. Germline loops: CDR1 MNHNS, CDR2 SASEGT. Written as DNA, the CDR3 is TGTGCCAGCGGGGGGTTCTACGAGCAGTACTTC. Translated, it gives CASGGFYEQYF.

The genes are TRBV28 and TRBJ2-7; D is uncertain. The CDR3 loop spans 15 amino acids. CDR1 and CDR2 from the germline V gene are MDHEN and SYDVKM. V lost 1 base to trimming and J lost 3 bases, with 13 bases between them. The CDR3 DNA sequence: TGTGCCAGCAGTTTATCCGGCCGGCGGCACTACGAGCAGTACTTC. Amino acid sequence: CASSLSGRRHYEQYF.

The chain is built from TRBV10-1 and TRBJ2-2; D perhaps matches TRBD2 (6 bases). CDR3 length: 15 amino acids. Germline-derived CDR1 and CDR2 are WNHNN and SYGVQD (reference sequence). The V end lost 5 bases, the J end lost 1 base, and 11 bases lay between the germline ends. The CDR3, as DNA: TGCGCCAGCAGTAGGCAGGGACTGAACACCGGGGAGCTGTTTTTT. It translates to CASSRQGLNTGELFF.

V and J are TRBV19 and TRBJ1-2; 7 positions match TRBD1. The CDR3 totals 14 residues. Germline CDR1 LNHDA, CDR2 SQIVND (reference sequence). The V gene end was trimmed by 7 bases and the J gene end by 3 bases; junction bases not matched to a gene: 8. CDR3 loop: CASMTGPPDYGYTF. As DNA, the CDR3 is TGTGCCAGTATGACAGGGCCGCCGGACTATGGCTACACCTTC.

This clone was counted only a few times. The J gene is TRBJ2-3, the V gene TRBV5-6; 9 positions match TRBD2. Losses at the gene ends were 4 bases for V and 12 bases for J; bases not matched to a gene: 15. This CDR3 comprises 15 residues. Germline assignment: CDR1 SGHDT and CDR2 YYEEEE. CDR3 loop: CASSPGAGGYPPQYF. DNA of the CDR3: TGTGCCAGCAGCCCTGGAGCGGGGGGCTATCCGCCACAGTATTTT.

V gene TRBV28 combines with J gene TRBJ2-3; D is unresolved. The V end lost 7 bases, the J end lost 6 bases, and 11 bases lay between the germline ends. Germline V CDR1 and CDR2: MDHEN, SYDVKM. The CDR3 is 12 residues long. CDR3 in amino acids: CASTYSGDTQYF. The CDR3 DNA follows: TGTGCCAGCACCTACTCAGGCGATACGCAGTATTTT.

The rearrangement uses TRBV5-6 and TRBJ2-6, with D possibly TRBD2 on 5 matching bases. CDR3 size: 15 residues. V was shortened by 0 bases and J by 3 bases, with 7 bases between the two germline ends. Germline-derived CDR1 and CDR2 are SGHDT and YYEEEE. The CDR3 loop reads CASSLAGVGANVLTF. Written as DNA, the CDR3 is TGTGCCAGCAGCTTGGCCGGGGTTGGGGCCAACGTCCTGACTTTC.

This sequence joins TRBV6-5 and TRBJ1-4, with D maybe TRBD1 (5 bases). Germline V gene sequence: CDR1 MNHEY, CDR2 SVGAGI. Between the trimmed V and J ends, which lost 1 base and 0 bases, there was a span of 9 bases. The CDR3 runs to 16 residues. The CDR3 here is CASSYLGGPTNEKLFF. Here the CDR3 DNA reads TGTGCCAGCAGTTACTTGGGGGGTCCAACTAATGAAAAACTGTTTTTT.

As DNA, the CDR3 is TGCGCCAGCAGTTCGCGGGAGGCTTCTACTCTGGGGGCCAACGTCCTGACTTTC. Translating gives CASSSREASTLGANVLTF. J is TRBJ2-6 and V is TRBV5-1; 8 nucleotides line up with TRBD2. This CDR3 is 18 amino acids long. Germline V gene sequence: CDR1 SGHRS, CDR2 YFSETQ. The V gene end was trimmed by 5 bases and the J gene end by 4 bases; junction bases not matched to a gene: 14.

This clone was observed a single time. This chain uses TRBV18 with TRBJ2-5; TRBD2 aligns across 9 bases. Looked up from germline, CDR1 is KGHSH and CDR2 is LQKENI. The CDR3 has 14 residues. V lost 2 bases to trimming and J lost 5 bases; unmatched junction nucleotides: 3. The CDR3 sequence is CASSPRTSVETQYF. In nucleotides, the CDR3 is TGTGCCAGCTCACCAAGGACTAGCGTGGAGACCCAGTACTTC.

The chain employs TRBV18 and TRBJ2-1; 8 bases map to TRBD2. Germline lookup yields CDR1 KGHSH and CDR2 LQKENI. Germline trimming cut 5 bases from V and 6 bases from J; bases unmatched to any gene: 9. This CDR3 region has 15 residues. In DNA, the CDR3 is TGTGCCAGCTCAGGGGCAGCTAGCGGGCTCAATGAGCAGTTCTTC. It encodes CASSGAASGLNEQFF.

J is TRBJ1-5 and V is TRBV10-3; D gene ambiguous. This CDR3 comprises 17 residues. V was clipped by 0 bases and J by 5 bases, with 17 bases between them. Germline V gives CDR1 ENHRY, CDR2 SYGVKD. The CDR3 loop reads CAISESVTSYGDQPQHF. Written as DNA, the CDR3 is TGTGCCATCAGTGAGTCGGTCACTAGTTATGGGGATCAGCCCCAGCATTTT.

The V and J genes are TRBV6-6 and TRBJ1-5, with TRBD1 matching 7 bases. This CDR3 has 14 amino acids. The germline gives CDR1 MNHNY, CDR2 SVGAGI (reference sequence). V was clipped by 6 bases and J by 3 bases; unmatched bases: 5. The CDR3 nucleotides read TGTGCCAGCAGCGCGGGACAGAACAATCAGCCCCAGCATTTT. It encodes CASSAGQNNQPQHF.

The chain uses TRBV30 and TRBJ1-2; tentative D call: TRBD1 (5 bases). Trimming removed 2 bases from V and 4 bases from J, with 14 bases in between. Germline V gives CDR1 GTSNPN, CDR2 SVGIG (reference sequence). The CDR3 is 14 amino acids. In nucleotides, the CDR3 is TGTGCCTGGAGTTCAACCTACGACAGCTATGGCTACACCTTC. Protein product: CAWSSTYDSYGYTF.

The gene calls are TRBV7-6 and TRBJ1-5, with D perhaps matching TRBD1 (5 bases). V lost 4 bases, J lost 5 bases, and 15 bases lay in between. Per the germline V gene, CDR1 is SGHVS and CDR2 is FNYEAQ. The CDR3 covers 15 residues. CDR3 protein: CASSSQGGSDQPQHF. In nucleotides, the CDR3 is TGTGCCAGCAGCTCCCAGGGAGGATCCGATCAGCCCCAGCATTTT. The complete variable domain, with remaining parts taken from reference TRBV7-6 and TRBJ1-5, reads GAGVSQSPRYKVTKRGQDVALRCDPISGHVSLYWYRQALGQGPEFLTYFNYEAQQDKSGLPNDRFSAERPEGSISTLTIQRTEQRDSAMYRCASSSQGGSDQPQHFGDGTRLSIL.

This clone has a single count. The V gene is TRBV4-1, the J gene TRBJ2-1; 7 positions match TRBD2. Trimming removed 7 bases from V and 1 base from J; junction bases left unmatched: 10. The CDR3 is 16 residues long. Germline values: CDR1 MGHRA, CDR2 YSYEKL. CDR3 nucleotides: TGCGCCAGCACGGGAAGTGAAGCGGGGTCCTACAATGAGCAGTTCTTC. Protein sequence: CASTGSEAGSYNEQFF.

The chain is built from TRBV11-1 and TRBJ2-1, with 12 bases matching TRBD2. V dropped 5 bases and J dropped 10; count of bases not matched to a gene: 9. There are 15 residues in the CDR3. Germline V gene lookup returns CDR1 SGHAT and CDR2 FQDESV (reference sequence). The CDR3 region is CASSRGLAGYVEQFF. CDR3 DNA: TGTGCCAGCAGCAGAGGACTAGCGGGGTATGTGGAGCAGTTCTTC.

The chain uses TRBV11-3 and TRBJ1-1, with 10 bases that match TRBD1. This CDR3 has 16 residues. CDR1 SGHNT and CDR2 YENEEA come from the germline V gene. Germline trimming cut 5 bases from V and 3 bases from J; bases unmatched to any gene: 9. This chain's CDR3 is CASSNHLGQGYTEAFF. The CDR3 region has the DNA TGTGCCAGCAGCAACCACTTGGGACAGGGGTACACTGAAGCTTTCTTT.